Each of the 19 T cell receptor beta chains below was sequenced from the same sample in a study of spatial heterogeneity in lung cancer. TCRdb redid the calling of the 5' RACE reads with MiXCR, one entry per CDR3 protein. The table includes fewer than 100,000 distinct CDR3 sequences, roughly 21% detected once. Specified time point: blood at routine non-recurrence follow-up after resection. This specimen was PBMCs, taken at follow-up. These receptors all come from a male donor with early-stage non-small cell lung cancer.

The chain joins TRBV3-1 to TRBJ2-7, with D possibly TRBD1 on 6 matching bases. From germline, CDR1 is LGHDT and CDR2 YNNKEL (reference sequence). The ends were cut back, 1 base at V and 2 bases at J, with 12 bases in the middle. This CDR3 is 15 amino acids long. CDR3 DNA sequence: TGTGCCAGCAGCCAAGTCCCGGGACAAGCCTACGAGCAGTACGTC. This gives the protein CASSQVPGQAYEQYV.

J is TRBJ1-1 and V is TRBV6-1, with a possible D match to TRBD1 (5 bases). There are 15 residues in the CDR3. Between the trimmed V and J ends, which lost 0 bases and 3 bases, there was a span of 11 bases. Germline-derived CDR1 and CDR2 are MNHNS and SASEGT. The CDR3 DNA is TGTGCCAGCAGTGAAGCGCGAGGGGCCCACACTGAAGCTTTCTTT. Amino acid sequence: CASSEARGAHTEAFF.

This clonotype was seen a few times. This sequence joins TRBV6-2 or TRBV6-3 and TRBJ2-2; D gene uncertain. The V end was cut by 3 bases, the J end by 5 bases, with 7 bases between. Germline-derived CDR1 and CDR2 are MNHEY and SVGEGT. The CDR3 contains 13 residues. CDR3 DNA sequence: TGTGCCAGCAGTTATATGGGGACCGGGGAGCTGTTTTTT. It is translated as CASSYMGTGELFF.

This clonotype was detected many times. The CDR3 spells CSATRGGSTDTQYF. DNA for the CDR3: TGCAGTGCTACCCGCGGGGGTAGCACAGATACGCAGTATTTT. This sequence joins TRBV20-1 and TRBJ2-3, with 7 bases aligning to TRBD2. The length of the CDR3 is 14 residues. The germline V gene has CDR1 DFQATT and CDR2 SNEGSKA (reference sequence). J was trimmed by 0 bases and V by 4 bases; bases with no gene match: 4.

This clonotype was seen more than once but under ten times. The chain couples TRBV7-2 to TRBJ1-1, with 7 bases fitting TRBD1. CDR3 length equals 14 residues. V gave up 4 bases and J gave up 5 bases; unmatched junction bases: 7. Germline assignment: CDR1 SGHTA and CDR2 FQGNSA. CDR3 amino acids: CASSSQGGRTEAFF. In DNA, the CDR3 is TGTGCCAGCAGCTCGCAGGGGGGAAGGACTGAAGCTTTCTTT.

This clonotype has more than one count but fewer than ten. This chain links TRBV19 with TRBJ2-1; D might be TRBD1 or TRBD2, each matching 5 bases. Germline V gene data show CDR1 as LNHDA and CDR2 as SQIVND (reference sequence). The CDR3 consists of 17 residues. The germline V and J ends were trimmed by 0 bases and 0 bases, with 12 bases remaining between them. The CDR3 loop reads CASSIDGGASSYNEQFF. The CDR3 DNA reads TGTGCCAGTAGTATAGATGGGGGTGCTAGCTCCTACAATGAGCAGTTCTTC.

The table lists this clonotype with a few counts. This sequence joins TRBV9 and TRBJ2-1; TRBD1 agrees at 7 bases. Germline CDR1 reads SGDLS; CDR2 reads YYNGEE. The length of the CDR3 is 15 residues. V dropped 7 bases and J dropped 7; count of bases not matched to a gene: 14. The CDR3 sequence is CASGPIKGGGNEQFF. The CDR3 region has the DNA TGTGCCAGCGGTCCGATTAAAGGGGGCGGGAATGAGCAGTTCTTC.

The sample holds one count of this clonotype. The chain combines TRBV29-1 with TRBJ1-1, with 7 bases aligning to TRBD1. Germline-derived CDR1 and CDR2 are SQVTM and ANQGSEA. The CDR3 has 13 residues. V shed 8 bases and J 4 bases; nucleotides not matched to a gene: 10. The CDR3 DNA reads as TGCAGCTCAGGGCAGGGGGTTGGCACTGAAGCTTTCTTT. Its translation is CSSGQGVGTEAFF.

A word on this clonotype: Since no conserved phenylalanine or tryptophan closes the CDR3, a read error is the likely cause. The CDR3 here is CASSSTGGLSYNEQFL. The CDR3 DNA follows: TGTGCCAGTAGTTCTACAGGGGGACTGTCCTACAATGAGCAGTTCCTC. The chain recombines TRBV19 with TRBJ2-1; 8 positions match TRBD1. Per germline, CDR1 LNHDA and CDR2 SQIVND (reference sequence). This CDR3 contains 16 residues. V trimming: 5 bases; J trimming: 1 base; junction bases outside the gene matches: 7.

This clonotype turned up a few times. The chain combines TRBV9 with TRBJ2-1, with TRBD2 matching 10 bases. The CDR3 is 17 amino acids. CDR1 SGDLS and CDR2 YYNGEE come from the germline V gene. J was trimmed by 4 bases and V by 0 bases; bases with no gene match: 7. The CDR3 DNA is TGTGCCAGCAGCGTAGGGCTAGCGGGGGCCCGTTACAATGAGCAGTTCTTC. The encoded protein is CASSVGLAGARYNEQFF.

The chain couples TRBV29-1 to TRBJ2-5, with D possibly TRBD1 on 6 matching bases. CDR1 is SQVTM and CDR2 is ANQGSEA in the germline V gene. The CDR3 spans 14 residues. Trimming shortened V by 3 bases and J by 0 bases, and 11 bases separated the two germline ends. The CDR3 here is CSVDGSGDQETQYF. CDR3 nucleotide sequence: TGCAGCGTTGACGGGTCAGGGGACCAAGAGACCCAGTACTTC. The whole variable domain, filled in from reference TRBV29-1 and TRBJ2-5, reads SAVISQKPSRDICQRGTSLTIQCQVDSQVTMMFWYRQQPGQSLTLIATANQGSEATYESGFVIDKFPISRPNLTFSTLTVSNMSPEDSSIYLCSVDGSGDQETQYFGPGTRLLVL.

This clonotype turned up a few times. The CDR3 protein is CASSSGTSGSRAQYF. CDR3 nucleotides: TGTGCCAGCAGTTCCGGGACTAGCGGGAGTAGGGCGCAGTATTTT. V gene TRBV12-3 or TRBV12-4 combines with J gene TRBJ2-3; 14 nucleotides agree with TRBD2. The V gene end was trimmed by 4 bases and the J gene end by 10 bases; junction bases not matched to a gene: 7. The CDR3 consists of 15 residues.

This sequence joins TRBV7-9 and TRBJ1-1; a possible D gene is TRBD1 (6 bases). V shed 5 bases and J shed 2 bases, with 15 bases lying between them. The CDR3 has 15 amino acids. Germline assignment: CDR1 SEHNR and CDR2 FQNEAQ (reference sequence). The CDR3 nucleotides are TGTGCCAGCAGCCCCCAAGTAGGGGGTAACACTGAAGCTTTCTTT. Translation: CASSPQVGGNTEAFF.

J is TRBJ2-5 and V is TRBV20-1; maybe TRBD1 (6 bases). Looked up from germline, CDR1 is DFQATT and CDR2 is SNEGSKA (reference sequence). Trimming pared 3 bases from V and 2 bases from J, leaving 16 bases between. This CDR3 is built from 15 residues. The DNA of the CDR3 is TGCAGTGCTAGCTCCCAGGGGACGGGACAAGAGACCCAGTACTTC. Translating gives CSASSQGTGQETQYF.

The chain recombines TRBV11-3 with TRBJ1-3; possible D gene TRBD1, 6 bases. This CDR3 region has 18 residues. Germline V lookup: CDR1 SGHNT, CDR2 YENEEA. V was trimmed by 3 bases and J by 0 bases, leaving 18 bases between them. In DNA form, the CDR3 reads TGTGCCAGCAGCTTTTCTCTCGACAGGTCAAACTCTGGAAACACCATATATTTT. Translation gives CASSFSLDRSNSGNTIYF.

The CDR3 region has the DNA TGTGCCAGCAGTCCCACCCGGAACTATGGCTACACCTTC. Amino acids: CASSPTRNYGYTF. This chain links TRBV6-2 or TRBV6-3 with TRBJ1-2; D is unresolved. Trimming left V 5 bases short and J 2 bases short, with 9 bases between. The CDR3 is made up of 13 amino acids. Germline V gene sequence: CDR1 MNHEY, CDR2 SVGEGT.

The chain couples TRBV20-1 to TRBJ2-1; D gene ambiguous. V lost 1 base and J 6 bases, leaving 13 bases between the germline ends. CDR3 length: 14 amino acids. CDR1 and CDR2 from the germline V gene are DFQATT and SNEGSKA (reference sequence). CDR3 coding DNA: TGCAGTGCTAGAGGGGTGGGCCGCGGCAATGAGCAGTTCTTC. Translation gives CSARGVGRGNEQFF.

The V gene is TRBV7-2, the J gene TRBJ1-4; D not certain. Trimming took 5 bases from V and 13 from J, leaving 14 bases between them. This CDR3 is 12 amino acids long. Germline V CDR1 and CDR2: SGHTA, FQGNSA. In DNA, the CDR3 is TGTGCCAGCAGCCCAGATCGGGTCGCACTGTTTTTT. Its translation: CASSPDRVALFF.

The chain combines TRBV30 with TRBJ2-5; D possibly corresponds to TRBD2 (6 bases). The CDR3 sequence is 12 residues long. Germline V CDR1 and CDR2: GTSNPN, SVGIG (reference sequence). V shed 8 bases and J shed 6 bases, with 16 bases lying between them. The CDR3 DNA follows: TGTGCCCTTAGGGCAGGAGGGAAGACCCAGTACTTC. As protein: CALRAGGKTQYF.